Each of the 23 T cell receptor beta chains below was sequenced from the same sample in a study of blood T cells in healthy people across ages. Then a second PCR, running roughly 7 to 11 cycles, was carried out with a sample-barcoded 5' primer and a J-beta primer mix. MiXCR, applied by TCRdb to the 5' RACE reads, yields one record per CDR3 protein. The data show approximately 780,000 distinct CDR3 sequences, with 20% to 30% seen just once and 3% held by the top ten. The data were also submitted as part of a second study, on T cells of mothers and their children.

Sample: blood. The receptor set was obtained from a boy younger than 18 in good health.

This rearrangement joins TRBV24-1 to TRBJ2-5, with unresolved D. The J call is doubtful: the DNA matches TRBJ2-7 better. This CDR3 has 15 amino acids. CDR1 is KGHDR and CDR2 is SFDVKD in the germline V gene. The CDR3 sequence: CATSASFVEPDEQYF. DNA of the CDR3: TGTGCCACCAGCGCTTCTTTTGTTGAGCCCGACGAGCAGTACTTC.

This clonotype was seen only a few times. J is TRBJ1-2 and V is TRBV2; 7 bases map to TRBD1. CDR3 length: 14 residues. The ends lost 3 bases at V and 3 bases at J; junction bases unmatched: 4. Germline V gives CDR1 SNHLY, CDR2 FYNNEI. DNA for the CDR3: TGTGCCAGCAGTGAGCCCGGGACAGACTATGGCTACACCTTC. This translates into CASSEPGTDYGYTF.

There are a few counts of this clonotype. This chain links TRBV29-1 with TRBJ2-5, with D possibly matching TRBD1 (5 bases). Between the trimmed V and J ends, which lost 3 bases and 4 bases, there was a span of 12 bases. The CDR3 has 13 amino acids. CDR1 is SQVTM, CDR2 ANQGSEA, per germline. CDR3 region: CSVDQGTIETQYF. Written as DNA, the CDR3 is TGCAGCGTTGACCAGGGTACGATAGAGACCCAGTACTTC.

V gene TRBV5-1 combines with J gene TRBJ1-2; 9 positions match TRBD1. In germline, CDR1 is SGHRS, CDR2 YFSETQ. Germline trimming cut 3 bases from V and 4 bases from J; bases unmatched to any gene: 7. The CDR3 is 15 residues long. CDR3 protein: CASSSMGQGPYGYTF. The CDR3 bases are TGCGCCAGCAGCTCCATGGGACAGGGTCCCTATGGCTACACCTTC.

The chain recombines TRBV7-2 with TRBJ2-1; 10 nucleotides match TRBD2. Germline CDR1 SGHTA, CDR2 FQGNSA. The trim removed 5 bases at V and 0 bases at J, leaving 7 bases unmatched. This CDR3 is built from 17 residues. In nucleotides, the CDR3 is TGTGCCAGCAGCCCAACTAGCGGGGACCACTCCTACAATGAGCAGTTCTTC. It translates to CASSPTSGDHSYNEQFF.

This clonotype was picked up a small number of times. The rearrangement links TRBV10-3 to TRBJ1-4; D is unresolved. The CDR3 extends over 12 amino acids. Germline-derived CDR1 and CDR2 are ENHRY and SYGVKD. V shed 4 bases and J shed 8 bases, with 8 bases lying between them. The CDR3 spells CAISGEGEKLFF. CDR3 in DNA: TGTGCCATCAGTGGGGAAGGGGAAAAACTGTTTTTT.

This clonotype was counted a few times. The J gene is TRBJ2-7, the V gene TRBV3-1; maybe TRBD1 (5 bases). CDR1 and CDR2 (germline): LGHDT, YNNKEL (reference sequence). Trimming pared 0 bases from V and 8 bases from J, leaving 14 bases between. This CDR3 region has 14 residues. CDR3 protein: CASSQDFREVQQYF. The DNA for the CDR3 is TGTGCCAGCAGCCAAGATTTCAGGGAAGTGCAGCAGTACTTC.

This chain links TRBV18 with TRBJ2-3, with 9 bases matching TRBD1. CDR1 and CDR2 from the germline V gene are KGHSH and LQKENI. The trim removed 5 bases at V and 2 bases at J, leaving 5 bases unmatched. The CDR3 is made up of 15 amino acids. This CDR3 is CASSTTGGSTDTQYF. DNA for the CDR3: TGTGCCAGCTCAACGACAGGGGGGTCCACAGATACGCAGTATTTT.

The chain carries TRBV10-3 and TRBJ2-1, with 11 bases aligning to TRBD1. Germline CDR1 and CDR2: ENHRY and SYGVKD. This CDR3 is built from 13 residues. J gave up 7 bases and V 6 bases, and 2 bases lay outside the gene matches. Here the CDR3 DNA reads TGTGCCATCAGGAGGGACAGGGGGAATGAGCAGTTCTTC. Translation gives CAIRRDRGNEQFF.

V usage is TRBV6-1 and J usage is TRBJ1-2; 7 bases align to TRBD1. The CDR3 contains 16 residues. Unmatched junction bases numbered 14, after V lost 3 bases and J lost 7 bases. Looked up from germline, CDR1 is MNHNS and CDR2 is SASEGT. CDR3 in amino acids: CASSEGQPRAPGGYTF. CDR3 bases: TGTGCCAGCAGTGAGGGACAGCCACGAGCCCCTGGTGGCTACACCTTC.

Only a few counts were recorded for this clonotype. The rearrangement links TRBV6-5 to TRBJ1-2; 7 nucleotides match TRBD1. The CDR3 runs to 15 residues. Unmatched junction bases numbered 13, after V lost 4 bases and J lost 8 bases. Germline values: CDR1 MNHEY, CDR2 SVGAGI. As DNA, the CDR3 is TGTGCCAGCAGTTCAAACAGGGGCCGCTTGGGGGGCTACACCTTC. This gives the protein CASSSNRGRLGGYTF.

For the CDR3, the DNA is TGCAGCGTAACAGGGGGTTACAATGAGCAGTTCTTC. The encoded protein is CSVTGGYNEQFF. This chain uses TRBV29-1 with TRBJ2-1; 8 bases map to TRBD1. After removal of 6 bases from V and 4 bases from J, the junction contained 2 bases not matched to a gene. Germline CDR1 SQVTM, CDR2 ANQGSEA. CDR3 length: 12 amino acids.

The chain carries TRBV6-5 and TRBJ2-5, with D unclear. The V and J ends lost 6 bases and 4 bases respectively, with 6 bases between them. The CDR3 length is 11 residues. Germline assignment: CDR1 MNHEY and CDR2 SVGAGI. The CDR3 DNA follows: TGTGCCAGCAGGCAACGAGAGACCCAGTACTTC. It codes for CASRQRETQYF.

The sample holds a few counts of this clonotype. V gene TRBV19 combines with J gene TRBJ2-6, with D unresolved. The CDR3 runs 15 residues. From germline, CDR1 is LNHDA and CDR2 SQIVND (reference sequence). The germline V and J ends were trimmed by 5 bases and 2 bases, with 10 bases remaining between them. The CDR3 sequence is CASSPSRAGANVLTF. The CDR3 nucleotides are TGTGCCAGTAGTCCCAGTAGGGCTGGGGCCAACGTCCTGACTTTC.

The rearrangement joins TRBV28 to TRBJ2-5; TRBD1 aligns across 7 bases. This CDR3 has 16 residues. V shed 6 bases, J shed 4 bases, and the junction held 14 bases outside the gene matches. CDR1 and CDR2 from the germline V gene are MDHEN and SYDVKM. CDR3 sequence (DNA): TGTGCCAGCAGCCCTAACGCCAGGGGGAGTCGAGAGACCCAGTACTTC. Encoded protein: CASSPNARGSRETQYF. Looking up the rest from reference TRBV28 and TRBJ2-5 gives the full variable domain: DVKVTQSSRYLVKRTGEKVFLECVQDMDHENMFWYRQDPGLGLRLIYFSYDVKMKEKGDIPEGYSVSREKKERFSLILESASTNQTSMYLCASSPNARGSRETQYFGPGTRLLVL.

This clonotype was picked up a small number of times. The J gene is TRBJ1-2, the V gene TRBV19; 8 bases align to TRBD1. J was trimmed by 2 bases and V by 5 bases; bases with no gene match: 10. CDR3 size: 16 residues. Per the germline V gene, CDR1 is LNHDA and CDR2 is SQIVND (reference sequence). CDR3: CASSGLAGQVNYGYTF. DNA for the CDR3: TGTGCCAGTAGTGGGTTGGCGGGACAGGTCAACTATGGCTACACCTTC.

This sequence joins TRBV12-3 or TRBV12-4 and TRBJ2-5; 10 bases fit TRBD2. The assigned J gene may be wrong: the sequence end matches TRBJ2-7 better. CDR3 length equals 14 residues. For the CDR3, the DNA is TGTGCCAGCAGTGTCCTTACTAGCGGGAACGAGCAGTACTTC. Protein sequence: CASSVLTSGNEQYF.

In its sample, this clonotype was seen a few times. This chain uses TRBV10-3 with TRBJ2-2, with D perhaps matching TRBD1 or TRBD2 (5 bases each). V shed 6 bases and J shed 2 bases, with 10 bases lying between them. The CDR3 has 14 amino acids. Germline assignment: CDR1 ENHRY and CDR2 SYGVKD. CDR3 coding DNA: TGTGCCATCAGGGGACCCTTAAACACCGGGGAGCTGTTTTTT. Amino acid sequence: CAIRGPLNTGELFF.

A few counts support this clonotype. The gene calls are TRBV9 and TRBJ2-1; TRBD1 aligns across 9 bases. This CDR3 region has 14 residues. V gave up 4 bases and J gave up 7 bases; unmatched junction bases: 6. Per the germline V gene, CDR1 is SGDLS and CDR2 is YYNGEE. CDR3 region: CASSLWDRENEQFF. The CDR3 nucleotides are TGTGCCAGCAGCCTCTGGGACAGGGAAAATGAGCAGTTCTTC.

The table lists this clonotype with a few counts. The chain carries TRBV2 and TRBJ2-7, with 7 bases lining up with TRBD1. The DNA matches TRBJ2-1 better at its end, which makes the J call doubtful. Germline CDR1 is SNHLY and CDR2 is FYNNEI. The CDR3 is made up of 13 amino acids. CDR3: CASSWDSNNEQFF. In nucleotides, the CDR3 is TGTGCCAGCAGTTGGGACAGTAACAATGAGCAGTTCTTC.

This clonotype has a handful of counts. The chain couples TRBV11-2 to TRBJ2-5; D gene uncertain. Germline lookup yields CDR1 SGHAT and CDR2 FQNNGV. V lost 1 base and J 5 bases, leaving 11 bases between the germline ends. The CDR3 consists of 14 residues. In DNA form, the CDR3 reads TGTGCCAGCAGCTTAGTTTGGGTGGGGGAGACCCAGTACTTC. Translated: CASSLVWVGETQYF.

CDR3 region: CASSKQVQGNTEAFF. CDR3 bases: TGTGCCAGCAGCAAACAGGTCCAGGGGAACACTGAAGCTTTCTTT. The chain combines TRBV7-9 with TRBJ1-1, with D tentatively TRBD1 (5 bases). The CDR3 has 15 residues. Germline CDR1 is SEHNR and CDR2 is FQNEAQ (reference sequence). V was cut by 5 bases and J by 1 base, with 14 bases left in between.

The V and J genes are TRBV6-1 and TRBJ2-5, with TRBD2 matching 13 bases. This CDR3 is built from 15 residues. V trimming: 7 bases; J trimming: 0 bases; junction bases outside the gene matches: 2. CDR1 and CDR2 (germline): MNHNS, SASEGT. CDR3 protein: CASKTSGGYQETQYF. The CDR3 DNA is TGTGCCAGCAAGACTAGCGGGGGGTACCAAGAGACCCAGTACTTC.